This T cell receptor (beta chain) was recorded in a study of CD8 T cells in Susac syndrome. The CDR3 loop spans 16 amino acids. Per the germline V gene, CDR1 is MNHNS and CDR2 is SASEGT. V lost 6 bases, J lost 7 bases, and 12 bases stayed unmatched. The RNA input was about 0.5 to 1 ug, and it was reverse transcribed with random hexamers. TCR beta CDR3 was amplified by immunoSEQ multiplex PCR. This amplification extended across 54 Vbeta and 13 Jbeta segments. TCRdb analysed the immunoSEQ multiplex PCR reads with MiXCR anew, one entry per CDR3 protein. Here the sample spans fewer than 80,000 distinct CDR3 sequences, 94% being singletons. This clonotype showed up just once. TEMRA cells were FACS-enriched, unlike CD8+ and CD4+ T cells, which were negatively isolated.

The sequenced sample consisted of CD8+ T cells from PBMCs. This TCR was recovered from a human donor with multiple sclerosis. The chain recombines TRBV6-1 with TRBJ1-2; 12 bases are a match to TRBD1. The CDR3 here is CASRGTGGAVAGGYTF. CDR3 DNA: TGTGCCAGCAGGGGGACAGGGGGCGCAGTGGCCGGTGGCTACACCTTC.